A single sample gave rise to the 2 T cell receptor beta chains below, sequenced in a study of T-cell reconstitution after alpha-beta-depleted transplantation in children. This sample's TCRbeta library carried unique molecular identifier barcodes. From the PCR reads, TCRdb called clonotypes with MiXCR, one entry per CDR3 protein. This table holds about 870,000 distinct CDR3 sequences, about 16% found once. Sequenced material: PBMCs, mostly from graft donor cells, taken 360 days after TCRalphabeta/CD19-depleted stem cell transplant. All receptors derive from a male patient younger than 18 who had a stem cell transplant for acute lymphoblastic leukemia, so the T cells may come from the graft donor.

The chain employs TRBV24-1 and TRBJ2-7; D tentatively fits TRBD1 or TRBD2 (5 bases each). Trimming cost V 2 bases and J 6 bases, with 19 bases left between them. This CDR3 is built from 16 residues. The germline V gene encodes CDR1 KGHDR and CDR2 SFDVKD. The CDR3 DNA reads TGTGCCACCAGTGATTCCCGGGAAGGATGGGGCGGCGAGCAGTACTTC. Residues: CATSDSREGWGGEQYF.

J is TRBJ2-5 and V is TRBV25-1; 7 bases map to TRBD1. The germline gives CDR1 MGHDK, CDR2 SYGVNS. This CDR3 has 15 amino acids. V trimming: 4 bases; J trimming: 1 base; junction bases outside the gene matches: 6. The CDR3 sequence is CASSVSRTGQETQYF. Here the CDR3 DNA reads TGTGCCAGCAGTGTCTCGAGGACAGGCCAAGAGACCCAGTACTTC.